Sequencing of this T cell receptor beta chain was carried out in a study of OX40 agonist ivuxolimab in advanced cancers. Whole-study context: Ivuxolimab, an agonistic anti-OX40 (CD134) antibody, was given to patients. Patients enrolled in dose escalation were diagnosed with hepatocellular carcinoma, melanoma, renal cell or head and neck cancer. Study-level points and caveats: Expanded clones belonging to CD8+ T cells outnumbered, on average, those of CD4+.

V was pared by 7 bases and J by 0 bases, with 2 bases of the junction left unmatched. The CDR3 is 13 residues long. Germline values: CDR1 SNHLY, CDR2 FYNNEI. Enrollment shut out patients with autoimmune disease history or systemic immunosuppression. Assay: immunoSEQ multiplex PCR; the TCRdb copy retains only in-frame clones and omits some. The sample yields nearly 60,000 clones, 75% to 85% seen once. On this clone itself: Its specificity is not known.

Sequencing was performed on CD4+ or CD8+ T cells sorted from blood, taken in a trial of the OX40 agonist ivuxolimab. The chain links TRBV2 to TRBJ2-5; TRBD2 aligns across 7 bases. The sequence derives from an adult with an advanced solid tumor such as melanoma, head and neck, liver or kidney cancer. DNA for the CDR3: TGTGCCAGCAACGGACTAGACCAAGAGACCCAGTACTTC. Protein sequence: CASNGLDQETQYF. Full variable domain (outside the CDR3, taken from reference TRBV2 and TRBJ2-5): EPEVTQTPSHQVTQMGQEVILRCVPISNHLYFYWYRQILGQKVEFLVSFYNNEISEKSEIFDDQFSVERPDGSNFTLKIRSTKLEDSAMYFCASNGLDQETQYFGPGTRLLVL.